Each of the 27 T cell receptor beta chains below was sequenced from the same sample in a study of shared clonotypes between healthy human individuals. This table comes from immunoSEQ multiplex PCR, and its TCRdb copy is limited to in-frame clones, with some not included. The table has roughly 2 million clones, about 95% seen once. Naivety among CD8 cells was defined by CD45RO negativity and positive CCR7 selection, thereby excluding terminally differentiated effector memory CD45RA+ cells. The specimen was naive CD8+ T cells sorted from blood. The receptors here all came from a man aged 18 to 29 in good health.

This chain connects TRBV6-5 to TRBJ1-2; the match to TRBD1 covers 7 bases. The CDR3 has 13 amino acids. The ends lost 7 bases at V and 4 bases at J; junction bases unmatched: 6. Germline CDR1 is MNHEY and CDR2 is SVGAGI. The CDR3: CASNLEGAYGYTF. Written as DNA, the CDR3 is TGTGCCAGCAATTTAGAGGGGGCCTATGGCTACACCTTC.

V is TRBV9 and J is TRBJ2-1; 8 bases agree with TRBD1. The germline gives CDR1 SGDLS, CDR2 YYNGEE. Trimming took 0 bases from V and 10 from J; bases not matched to a gene: 9. The CDR3 covers 15 residues. CDR3: CASSVGSGQAREQFF. The CDR3 bases are TGTGCCAGCAGCGTAGGCTCGGGACAGGCACGAGAGCAGTTCTTC.

In this sample, this clone turned up a few times. The chain combines TRBV14 with TRBJ2-7; tentatively, D is TRBD2 (6 bases). CDR1 and CDR2 (germline): SGHDN, FVKESK. This CDR3 spans 14 amino acids. Trimming left V 5 bases short and J 3 bases short, with 14 bases between. The CDR3 spells CASSVRSGFYEQYF. CDR3 in DNA: TGTGCCAGCAGCGTGCGCAGCGGGTTCTACGAGCAGTACTTC.

The gene calls are TRBV5-1 and TRBJ2-1; the match to TRBD1 covers 8 bases. The CDR3 length is 17 residues. The germline CDR1 and CDR2 sequences are SGHRS and YFSETQ. V was clipped by 0 bases and J by 6 bases; unmatched bases: 11. The CDR3 DNA follows: TGCGCCAGCAGCTTGGCCTGGGCAGGGGGCGCAAGCAATGAGCAGTTCTTC. Protein: CASSLAWAGGASNEQFF.

This sequence joins TRBV5-6 and TRBJ2-1; D might be TRBD2 (6 bases). Germline V gene data show CDR1 as SGHDT and CDR2 as YYEEEE. The CDR3 has 15 amino acids. Trimming stripped 2 bases from V and 7 bases from J, with 16 bases between. Here the CDR3 DNA reads TGTGCCAGCAGCTTCGGGACTTCTGGGGAGAATGAGCAGTTCTTC. Amino acid sequence: CASSFGTSGENEQFF.

The V call is TRBV29-1, the J call TRBJ1-5; no clear D gene. The CDR3 runs 15 residues. In germline, CDR1 is SQVTM, CDR2 ANQGSEA. V gave up 8 bases and J gave up 3 bases, with 20 bases separating them. The CDR3 region has the DNA TGCAGCACCGAGCGAGGGCTTCCGGACAATCAGCCCCAGCATTTT. Encoded protein: CSTERGLPDNQPQHF.

The chain combines TRBV4-3 with TRBJ2-7; D is ambiguous. Trimming shortened V by 8 bases and J by 6 bases, and 8 bases separated the two germline ends. From germline, CDR1 is LGHNA and CDR2 YSLEER. The CDR3 consists of 10 residues. Here the CDR3 reads CASSTVEQYF. In nucleotides, the CDR3 is TGCGCCAGCTCGACGGTCGAGCAGTACTTC.

The chain has TRBV11-2 and TRBJ2-3; D perhaps matches TRBD1 (6 bases). This CDR3 comprises 14 residues. Germline values: CDR1 SGHAT, CDR2 FQNNGV. The V end lost 5 bases, the J end lost 1 base, and 10 bases lay between the germline ends. The chain's CDR3 is CASSPWTGTDTQYF. DNA of the CDR3: TGTGCCAGCAGCCCCTGGACAGGCACAGATACGCAGTATTTT.

Worth noting for this clone: One end of the junction fails to match germline, which may point to a read error. V and J are TRBV2 and TRBJ2-5; D unclear. This CDR3 is built from 12 residues. The germline V gene has CDR1 SNHLY and CDR2 FYNNEI. The CDR3 DNA sequence: TGTGCCAGCAGTGGACGCGATTCGACCCTGTACTTC. Protein sequence: CASSGRDSTLYF.

On this clone itself: The same CDR3 is also encoded by other DNA sequences in this sample. The chain couples TRBV18 to TRBJ2-7; no reliable D call. CDR1 is KGHSH and CDR2 is LQKENI in the germline V gene. The CDR3 runs to 13 residues. With 2 bases removed from V and 3 bases from J, the gap between germline ends came to 8 bases. Here the CDR3 reads CASSPGEIYEQYF. For the CDR3, the DNA is TGTGCCAGCTCACCAGGCGAGATCTACGAGCAGTACTTC.

The rearrangement links TRBV9 to TRBJ1-1; 7 bases align to TRBD1. The germline V gene encodes CDR1 SGDLS and CDR2 YYNGEE. CDR3 size: 15 residues. After removal of 0 bases from V and 5 bases from J, the junction contained 7 bases not matched to a gene. As DNA, the CDR3 is TGTGCCAGCAGCGTAGGAGGGGGCGCGGGGACTGAAGCTTTCTTT. This encodes CASSVGGGAGTEAFF.

V gene TRBV28 combines with J gene TRBJ2-1; D unclear. This CDR3 is built from 13 residues. Germline V CDR1 and CDR2: MDHEN, SYDVKM. V shed 4 bases and J shed 5 bases, with 9 bases lying between them. The CDR3 loop is CASSYMGNNEQFF. CDR3 nucleotides: TGTGCCAGCAGTTACATGGGGAACAATGAGCAGTTCTTC.

With regard to this clone: The same CDR3 is also encoded by other DNA sequences in this sample. V usage is TRBV28 and J usage is TRBJ2-7; either TRBD1 or TRBD2 may fit D (5 bases each). The V gene lost 8 bases and the J gene lost 0 bases, with 11 bases spanning the gap. The germline gives CDR1 MDHEN, CDR2 SYDVKM. This CDR3 has 13 amino acids. The CDR3 here is CASSAGTSYEQYF. In DNA form, the CDR3 reads TGTGCCAGCTCTGCAGGGACCTCCTACGAGCAGTACTTC.

This clone was detected once. The V gene is TRBV27, the J gene TRBJ2-7; D is unclear. The germline V gene has CDR1 MNHEY and CDR2 SMNVEV (reference sequence). The CDR3 spans 13 residues. V was trimmed by 8 bases and J by 3 bases, leaving 14 bases between them. The CDR3 DNA sequence: TGTGCCAGCTCATTCCGGAACCACTACGAGCAGTACTTC. Amino acids: CASSFRNHYEQYF.

This clone appeared a single time. Germline and junction disagree at one end, which may indicate a read error. This chain links TRBV7-7 with TRBJ2-7; D is uncertain. Germline loops: CDR1 SSHAT, CDR2 FNYEAQ (reference sequence). The CDR3 is 11 residues long. The CDR3 nucleotides read TGTGCTAGCAGCCCAGCTTACGAGCAGTACTTC. Amino acids: CASSPAYEQYF.

The rearrangement joins TRBV7-9 to TRBJ1-1; D might be TRBD1 (5 bases). V lost 5 bases, J lost 8 bases, and 21 bases lay in between. Germline V CDR1 and CDR2: SEHNR, FQNEAQ (reference sequence). The CDR3 totals 15 residues. DNA of the CDR3: TGTGCCAGCAGCCCAGCAGGGAGCCGGTTTTCCGAAGCTTTCTTT. Residues: CASSPAGSRFSEAFF. Combining the CDR3 with reference TRBV7-9 and TRBJ1-1 gives the whole variable domain DTGVSQNPRHKITKRGQNVTFRCDPISEHNRLYWYRQTLGQGPEFLTYFQNEAQLEKSRLLSDRFSAERPKGSFSTLEIQRTEQGDSAMYLCASSPAGSRFSEAFFGQGTRLTVV.

This clone was seen just once. The chain uses TRBV5-1 and TRBJ2-2; 7 bases agree with TRBD2. V trimming: 4 bases; J trimming: 9 bases; junction bases outside the gene matches: 6. Germline V gene lookup returns CDR1 SGHRS and CDR2 YFSETQ. This CDR3 contains 13 residues. CDR3 sequence: CASSIGGSRELFF. The CDR3 DNA reads TGCGCCAGCAGCATCGGGGGGAGCCGGGAGCTGTTTTTT.

The V call is TRBV4-1, the J call TRBJ1-5, with D possibly matching TRBD1 (6 bases). CDR3 length: 17 residues. The germline V and J ends were trimmed by 5 bases and 7 bases, with 24 bases remaining between them. Germline lookup yields CDR1 MGHRA and CDR2 YSYEKL. This CDR3 reads CASSADPLLGGGQPQHF. For the CDR3, the DNA is TGCGCCAGCAGCGCAGACCCTTTGTTGGGGGGCGGCCAGCCCCAGCATTTT.

A single count supports this clone. The V gene is TRBV5-6, the J gene TRBJ2-7, with D perhaps TRBD1 or TRBD2 (5 bases each). Per the germline V gene, CDR1 is SGHDT and CDR2 is YYEEEE. The CDR3 runs 12 residues. The ends were cut back, 7 bases at V and 0 bases at J, with 8 bases in the middle. The CDR3 is CASRGASYEQYF. CDR3 nucleotide sequence: TGTGCCAGCCGAGGGGCCTCCTACGAGCAGTACTTC.

In regard to this clone: At the DNA level, this CDR3 is encoded by other sequences in the same sample as well. The rearrangement links TRBV28 to TRBJ2-7; perhaps TRBD2 as D (6 bases). This CDR3 region has 13 residues. Trimming pared 6 bases from V and 1 base from J, leaving 10 bases between. The germline V gene has CDR1 MDHEN and CDR2 SYDVKM. Here the CDR3 reads CASSSRGSYEQYF. CDR3 sequence (DNA): TGTGCCAGCAGCTCCCGGGGGTCCTACGAGCAGTACTTC.

The chain combines TRBV11-2 with TRBJ1-5; TRBD1 matches 7 bases. The germline gives CDR1 SGHAT, CDR2 FQNNGV. V lost 1 base and J lost 6; bases outside the gene matches: 3. This CDR3 region has 14 residues. The CDR3 sequence is CASSLGTGVQPQHF. The CDR3 region has the DNA TGTGCCAGCAGCTTAGGTACAGGGGTTCAGCCCCAGCATTTT.

The chain has TRBV2 and TRBJ2-5; 8 nucleotides match TRBD1. Germline V CDR1 and CDR2: SNHLY, FYNNEI. V lost 6 bases and J lost 2; bases outside the gene matches: 8. The CDR3 is 15 residues long. The CDR3 reads CASRMRTGTQETQYF. The CDR3 DNA sequence: TGTGCCAGCAGGATGCGGACAGGGACGCAAGAGACCCAGTACTTC.

This clone is a singleton in its sample. The chain couples TRBV4-3 to TRBJ1-2; a possible D gene is TRBD1 (5 bases). This CDR3 has 14 residues. CDR1 LGHNA and CDR2 YSLEER come from the germline V gene. V gave up 0 bases and J gave up 8 bases, with 13 bases separating them. As DNA, the CDR3 is TGCGCCAGCAGCCAAGATAGGGGATTGGGAGGCTACACCTTC. Amino acid sequence: CASSQDRGLGGYTF.

This clone came up once. This sample also contains other DNA sequences that code for the same CDR3. The chain is built from TRBV30 and TRBJ2-5; 13 bases align to TRBD2. The J segment lost 5 bases and the V segment lost 0 bases, leaving 3 bases of the junction unmatched. CDR3 length: 15 residues. Germline V gene data show CDR1 as GTSNPN and CDR2 as SVGIG (reference sequence). This CDR3 is CAWSVTGLAGETQYF. The CDR3 DNA reads as TGTGCCTGGAGTGTAACGGGACTAGCGGGGGAGACCCAGTACTTC.

A few counts support this clone. Written as DNA, the CDR3 is TGTGCCAGCAGTTTTTCAGATACGCAGTATTTT. Translated, it gives CASSFSDTQYF. V and J are TRBV27 and TRBJ2-3, with D unclear. V was shortened by 3 bases and J by 4 bases, with 2 bases between the two germline ends. The CDR3 covers 11 residues. Germline V gives CDR1 MNHEY, CDR2 SMNVEV (reference sequence).

J is TRBJ1-4 and V is TRBV7-8; TRBD1 might be the D (5 bases). This CDR3 contains 17 residues. Germline values: CDR1 SGHVS, CDR2 FQNEAQ. V was cut by 2 bases and J by 8 bases, with 21 bases left in between. CDR3 DNA sequence: TGTGCCAGCAGCTTAAATTCGGTGTTGAGGGGAGAGGAAAAACTGTTTTTT. Translated, it gives CASSLNSVLRGEEKLFF. The full variable domain, with the rest looked up from reference TRBV7-8 and TRBJ1-4, is GAGVSQSPRYKVAKRGQDVALRCDPISGHVSLFWYQQALGQGPEFLTYFQNEAQLDKSGLPSDRFFAERPEGSVSTLKIQRTQQEDSAVYLCASSLNSVLRGEEKLFFGSGTQLSVL.

The rearrangement links TRBV5-8 to TRBJ1-2; D may be TRBD1 (5 bases). CDR3 length: 13 amino acids. V was cut by 3 bases and J by 4 bases, with 10 bases left in between. Germline V gene lookup returns CDR1 SGHTS and CDR2 YDEGEE. The CDR3 DNA follows: TGTGCCAGCAGCTATCCGCAGGGCTATGGCTACACCTTC. It yields the protein CASSYPQGYGYTF.